A single sample is the source of the 20 T cell receptor beta chains below, sequenced in a study of blood T cells in healthy people across ages. Primers used in a second PCR of about 6 to 12 cycles were a sample-barcoded 5' primer and a J-beta primer mix. TCRdb re-derived calls from the 5' RACE reads in MiXCR, one entry per CDR3 protein. The sample records approximately 800,000 distinct CDR3 sequences, roughly 60% being singletons. The sample taken for sequencing was blood. The receptor set was obtained from a man aged 25 to 40 in good health.

CDR3 coding DNA: TGTGCCAGCAGCGTACCCGGCTATGAGCAGTACTTC. As protein: CASSVPGYEQYF. The gene calls are TRBV7-2 and TRBJ2-5; D remains ambiguous. V was clipped by 5 bases and J by 11 bases, with 15 bases between them. Germline V CDR1 and CDR2: SGHTA, FQGNSA. The CDR3 runs 12 residues.

This clonotype was observed many times. The chain joins TRBV29-1 to TRBJ2-6, with unresolved D. The CDR3 covers 13 residues. Between the trimmed V and J ends, which lost 4 bases and 4 bases, there was a span of 8 bases. Looked up from germline, CDR1 is SQVTM and CDR2 is ANQGSEA. CDR3 loop: CSVVVTGANVLTF. CDR3 bases: TGCAGCGTTGTGGTCACCGGGGCCAACGTCCTGACTTTC.

The chain carries TRBV18 and TRBJ2-1, with D perhaps TRBD2 (5 bases). The closer fit of TRBJ2-7 to the DNA end suggests the J call may be wrong. CDR1 is KGHSH and CDR2 is LQKENI in the germline V gene. There are 13 residues in the CDR3. The DNA for the CDR3 is TGTGCCAGCTCGCGACTAAACTACAATGAGCAGTACTTC. Translated, it gives CASSRLNYNEQYF.

V gene TRBV7-2 combines with J gene TRBJ2-7; 12 nucleotides match TRBD2. The V and J ends lost 5 bases and 0 bases, in that order; junction bases with no gene match: 14. This CDR3 is built from 19 residues. Germline CDR1 and CDR2: SGHTA and FQGNSA. CDR3 amino acids: CASSTRTPGLAGFSYEQYF. CDR3 DNA sequence: TGTGCCAGCAGCACGAGAACCCCGGGACTAGCGGGTTTCTCCTACGAGCAGTACTTC.

This clonotype was observed a handful of times. The DNA for the CDR3 is TGCAGTGCCCCAAGAATAGACAGGGAGCAAGAGACCCAGTACTTC. Amino acid sequence: CSAPRIDREQETQYF. The J gene is TRBJ2-5, the V gene TRBV20-1, with 7 bases matching TRBD1. With V trimmed by 6 bases and J by 2 bases, 12 bases remained unmatched. Germline V gives CDR1 DFQATT, CDR2 SNEGSKA (reference sequence). This CDR3 comprises 15 residues.

The V and J genes are TRBV29-1 and TRBJ1-2; D perhaps matches TRBD1 (5 bases). The germline V gene encodes CDR1 SQVTM and CDR2 ANQGSEA. V lost 7 bases, J lost 4 bases, and 16 bases lay in between. The CDR3 runs to 13 residues. The CDR3 reads CSAESGHFYGYTF. The CDR3 nucleotides read TGCAGCGCTGAGTCGGGGCATTTCTATGGCTACACCTTC.

This chain links TRBV20-1 with TRBJ1-6; no firm D call. The germline V gene encodes CDR1 DFQATT and CDR2 SNEGSKA (reference sequence). Trimming pared 3 bases from V and 13 bases from J, leaving 13 bases between. CDR3 size: 12 residues. Here the CDR3 reads CSASRPQTPLHF. DNA for the CDR3: TGCAGTGCTAGTCGTCCCCAAACTCCCCTCCACTTT.

The sample holds one count of this clonotype. This chain joins TRBV20-1 and TRBJ2-1, with D perhaps matching TRBD2 (5 bases). This CDR3 region has 14 residues. The ends were cut back, 3 bases at V and 10 bases at J, with 19 bases in the middle. The germline gives CDR1 DFQATT, CDR2 SNEGSKA (reference sequence). The CDR3: CSASPLAAAREQFF. CDR3 bases: TGCAGTGCTAGTCCCCTAGCAGCAGCCCGAGAGCAGTTCTTC.

The chain combines TRBV20-1 with TRBJ2-3; 13 bases align to TRBD2. The ends lost 0 bases at V and 3 bases at J; junction bases unmatched: 0. The germline V gene encodes CDR1 DFQATT and CDR2 SNEGSKA (reference sequence). CDR3 size: 15 residues. In DNA form, the CDR3 reads TGCAGTGCTAGAGAGGGACTAGCGGGGACAGATACGCAGTATTTT. Protein: CSAREGLAGTDTQYF.

This clonotype was counted once. The genes are TRBV20-1 and TRBJ2-1, with 10 bases identical to TRBD2. The V gene end was trimmed by 3 bases and the J gene end by 8 bases; junction bases not matched to a gene: 13. Germline V gene sequence: CDR1 DFQATT, CDR2 SNEGSKA (reference sequence). The CDR3 is made up of 16 amino acids. In nucleotides, the CDR3 is TGCAGTGCTAGTGCAACGCCGAGGACTAGCGGTTATGAGCAGTTCTTC. This translates into CSASATPRTSGYEQFF.

The rearrangement joins TRBV20-1 to TRBJ2-1, with D unclear. Looked up from germline, CDR1 is DFQATT and CDR2 is SNEGSKA (reference sequence). This CDR3 is built from 10 residues. V was shortened by 3 bases and J by 5 bases, with 2 bases between the two germline ends. The CDR3: CSASNNEQFF. The CDR3 coding sequence is TGCAGTGCTAGCAACAATGAGCAGTTCTTC.

This clonotype has a handful of counts. The V call is TRBV7-9, the J call TRBJ2-6; TRBD2 agrees at 7 bases. Germline CDR1 and CDR2: SEHNR and FQNEAQ (reference sequence). This CDR3 is built from 16 residues. Trimming at V came to 8 bases and at J to 0 bases, leaving 7 bases not matched to a gene. The CDR3 protein is CASLSSGGSGANVLTF. CDR3 DNA: TGTGCCAGCCTATCTAGCGGCGGCTCTGGGGCCAACGTCCTGACTTTC.

This chain uses TRBV29-1 with TRBJ1-3; D remains ambiguous. CDR3 size: 13 residues. Trimming left V 7 bases short and J 0 bases short, with 10 bases between. Germline CDR1 and CDR2: SQVTM and ANQGSEA. CDR3 in amino acids: CSASISSGNTIYF. CDR3 sequence (DNA): TGCAGCGCTTCCATAAGCTCTGGAAACACCATATATTTT.

The V call is TRBV20-1, the J call TRBJ2-5; D not certain. TRBJ2-7 explains the end of the DNA better; the J call may be wrong. Germline assignment: CDR1 DFQATT and CDR2 SNEGSKA (reference sequence). The CDR3 sequence is 16 residues long. This CDR3 reads CSARDLNSDSPYEQYF. The CDR3 coding sequence is TGCAGTGCTAGAGATCTCAACAGTGACTCGCCCTACGAGCAGTACTTC.

The chain recombines TRBV10-1 with TRBJ2-7; D perhaps matches TRBD2 (5 bases). The CDR3 contains 13 residues. Germline CDR1 WNHNN, CDR2 SYGVQD (reference sequence). Trimming cost V 4 bases and J 1 base, with 8 bases left between them. The CDR3 region has the DNA TGCGCCAGCAGTGCCGGGAAATCCTACGAGCAGTACTTC. It encodes CASSAGKSYEQYF.

Points on this clonotype: The junction departs from germline at one end; a sequencing error may be responsible. V is TRBV7-3 and J is TRBJ2-3, with 7 bases fitting TRBD2. Germline lookup yields CDR1 SGHTA and CDR2 FQGTGA. CDR3 length: 15 amino acids. CDR3 coding DNA: TGTGCCAGCAGCCCACGACAGACTAGCACGGATACGCAGTATTTT. Translating gives CASSPRQTSTDTQYF.

This clonotype was picked up one time. The gene calls are TRBV12-3 or TRBV12-4 and TRBJ1-2; the D gene is possibly TRBD1 (5 bases). V gave up 5 bases and J gave up 6 bases, with 13 bases separating them. The CDR3 has 13 residues. The CDR3 loop is CASSTPPRDGYTF. DNA for the CDR3: TGTGCCAGCAGTACGCCTCCCAGGGATGGCTACACCTTC.

J is TRBJ1-1 and V is TRBV10-3; D is unresolved. V was clipped by 7 bases and J by 0 bases, with 12 bases between them. CDR3 length: 14 amino acids. CDR1 is ENHRY and CDR2 is SYGVKD in the germline V gene. Here the CDR3 DNA reads TGTGCCATCACCCCGGACGGGATGAACACTGAAGCTTTCTTT. It specifies CAITPDGMNTEAFF.

This chain connects TRBV12-3 or TRBV12-4 to TRBJ2-3; weak D call: TRBD2 (6 bases). There are 15 residues in the CDR3. V was shortened by 5 bases and J by 1 base, with 13 bases between the two germline ends. CDR3: CASSRRWGGTDTQYF. CDR3 nucleotides: TGTGCCAGCAGTCGCCGCTGGGGGGGCACAGATACGCAGTATTTT.

This clonotype came up a few times. CDR3 sequence: CSARVESGTPANYGYTF. In DNA, the CDR3 is TGCAGTGCTAGAGTGGAGTCCGGGACGCCCGCTAACTATGGCTACACCTTC. The chain combines TRBV20-1 with TRBJ1-2, with a possible D match to TRBD1 (5 bases). This CDR3 is built from 17 residues. V lost 1 base, J lost 0 bases, and 18 bases lay in between. Germline V gene sequence: CDR1 DFQATT, CDR2 SNEGSKA (reference sequence).